The sequence of this TCR beta chain was determined in a study of T-cell reconstitution after alpha-beta-depleted transplantation in children. Unique molecular identifiers were used in preparing the TCRbeta library. TCRdb ran MiXCR on the PCR reads and lists one entry per CDR3 protein. The data hold a few hundred thousand distinct CDR3 sequences, with more than 10% observed a single time. With 4 bases removed from V and 2 bases from J, the gap between germline ends came to 9 bases. Germline loops: CDR1 DFQATT, CDR2 SNEGSKA (reference sequence). This CDR3 is built from 13 residues. This chain joins TRBV20-1 and TRBJ1-5, with D perhaps TRBD1 (5 bases). Sequences were derived from PBMCs, sampled from the stem cell graft. This TCR derives from a human donor who donated a stem cell graft to a child with Fanconi anemia. This chain's CDR3 is CSAMMGGNQPQHF. The CDR3 DNA follows: TGCAGTGCTATGATGGGGGGCAATCAGCCCCAGCATTTT.